This T cell receptor beta chain was captured by sequencing in a study of PD-1 blockade in classical Hodgkin lymphoma. In every patient, relapse followed autologous stem cell transplantation, while exposure to brentuximab vedotin differed. Sequencing used immunoSEQ multiplex PCR; TCRdb keeps in-frame clones, though not all of them. The repertoire holds some 100,000 clones, with roughly 92% as singletons. The V gene lost 5 bases and the J gene lost 3 bases, with 14 bases spanning the gap. The CDR3 covers 14 residues. Per germline, CDR1 SEHNR and CDR2 FQNEAQ (reference sequence). The clonotype originates from a human donor with classical Hodgkin lymphoma. This material consisted of peripheral blood mononuclear cells (PBMCs), taken at baseline. This chain uses TRBV7-9 with TRBJ2-7; D may be TRBD1 (5 bases). Here the CDR3 reads CASSPMDNLYEQYF. The CDR3 nucleotides read TGTGCCAGCAGCCCGATGGACAATCTCTACGAGCAGTACTTC.